This TCR beta chain was obtained from a study of ipilimumab plus nivolumab after autologous stem cell transplantation. Across the study: The DLBCL cohort had primary refractory and relapsed disease, with 18-month progression-free survival of about 82% and 31%.

Notes on the study in general: TCR repertoire, Treg phenotype and gut microbiota reportedly support more study of this approach.

Worth noting for this clone: As yet, its antigen is unknown.

Profiled with immunoSEQ multiplex PCR; TCRdb holds only in-frame clones, not every one. The sample includes approximately 80,000 clones, around 80% seen only once; the top ten take less than 2.5%. Patients got ipilimumab 1 mg/kg beginning 14 to 28 days post-transplant. The TCR originated in a male donor with diffuse large B-cell lymphoma. Sample: PBMCs, taken in a trial of ipilimumab plus nivolumab as post-transplant consolidation.

The CDR3 DNA sequence: TGCGCCAGCAGTTTCCAGGGGCCTTATAGCAATCAGCCCCAGCATTTT. Translation gives CASSFQGPYSNQPQHF. The chain is built from TRBV10-2 and TRBJ1-5, with a possible D match to TRBD1 (6 bases). Germline lookup yields CDR1 WSHSY and CDR2 SAAADI. This CDR3 comprises 16 residues. Deletions cut 5 bases from V and 0 bases from J, with 14 bases between.